The rows below give T cell receptor beta chains drawn from one sample of a study of T cells in Graves' hyperthyroidism and ophthalmopathy. MiXCR was run by TCRdb on the multiplex PCR reads, yielding one entry per CDR3 protein. The data contain some 570,000 distinct CDR3 sequences, more than 15% of them singletons. The sample taken for sequencing was blood. Receptors originate from a woman aged 18-29 years with Graves' ophthalmopathy. Each CDR3 is given with its conserved first and last residue. A D gene is named only where the DNA matches it firmly. Clone size is given for some rows only: seen once, a few or many times, or a class if the clone is expanded.

j_call	d_call	v_call	clone_size	cdr3_nt	cdr3_aa
TRBJ1-1	NA	TRBV28	many	TGTGCCAGCAGAGACCGGGACAAGAACACTGAAGCTTTCTTT	CASRDRDKNTEAFF
TRBJ1-1	TRBD1	TRBV27	NA	TGTGCCAGCAGTCCAGGGGGCGGGGATTGGTACACTGAAGCTTTCTTT	CASSPGGGDWYTEAFF
TRBJ2-2	NA	TRBV7-9	NA	TGTGCCGGCAGCTGGGGAGAAAGCACCGGGGAGCTGTTTTTT	CAGSWGESTGELFF
TRBJ1-5	TRBD1	TRBV19	few	TGTGCCAGTAGAGTAGTGACAGGGGCGAATCAGCCCCAGCATTTT	CASRVVTGANQPQHF
TRBJ2-1	TRBD2	TRBV20-1	NA	TGCAGTGCTAGAGATATATCTAGCGGGACCATGGGTGAGCAGTTCTTC	CSARDISSGTMGEQFF
TRBJ1-2	TRBD1	TRBV10-3	NA	TGTGCCATCAGTAAAGCGACAGGGGGTATCTATGGCTACACCTTC	CAISKATGGIYGYTF
TRBJ2-2	TRBD2	TRBV7-6	few	TGTGCCAGCAGCCCCAGCGGGGGGGCGCCCACCGGGGAGCTGTTTTTT	CASSPSGGAPTGELFF
TRBJ1-1	NA	TRBV19	few	TGTGCCAGTAGTCTACCGCGGAGCTTGAACACTGAAGCTTTCTTT	CASSLPRSLNTEAFF
TRBJ1-5	NA	TRBV24-1	NA	TGTGCCACCAGTGAGGAGTGGATCAATCAGCCCCAGCATTTT	CATSEEWINQPQHF
TRBJ2-7	NA	TRBV20-1	many	TGCAGTGCTCGCCTCCAGCGATGGTTGGCGGAGCAGTACTTC	CSARLQRWLAEQYF
TRBJ2-7	TRBD2	TRBV20-1	many	TGCAGTGCTAGAGACCGGGAACTAGCGACCCACTCCTACGAGCAGTACTTC	CSARDRELATHSYEQYF
TRBJ1-1	NA	TRBV7-9	NA	TGTGCCAGCAGCTTACCAGTAGAGGCGGCGGAGAACACTGAAGCTTTCTTT	CASSLPVEAAENTEAFF
TRBJ2-1	TRBD1	TRBV7-3	many	TGTGCCAGCAGCATCGGGACAGGGGCCTACAATGAGCAGTTCTTC	CASSIGTGAYNEQFF